A selection of T cell receptor beta chains follows, all from one sample in a study of identical twins. MiXCR, run by TCRdb on the 5' RACE reads, gives a single entry per CDR3 protein. Of hundreds of thousands of distinct CDR3 sequences in the sample, approximately 8.3% were seen once. These data are also associated with another study on yellow fever vaccine responses in identical twins.

The sequencing sample was made of memory (CD45RO+) T cells sorted from blood. These receptors were obtained from a woman aged 18-35 years in good health. CDR3s include the opening cysteine and the closing phenylalanine or tryptophan. A D gene is named only where the DNA matches it firmly. Size is stated for part of the rows, as once, few or many counts, or as a class when the clone is expanded.

abundance: .
d_gene: .
v_gene: TRBV10-2
CDR3aa: CASSGGEGVGSGANVLTF

abundance: few
d_gene: .
v_gene: TRBV10-3
CDR3aa: CAISDDSADTQYF

abundance: .
d_gene: TRBD2
v_gene: TRBV20-1
CDR3aa: CSASSGGAGNEQYF

abundance: .
d_gene: .
v_gene: TRBV2
CDR3aa: CASTETAYTGELFF

abundance: .
d_gene: TRBD2
v_gene: TRBV25-1
CDR3aa: CASSGGGLAVALTSYNEQFF

abundance: .
d_gene: TRBD2
v_gene: TRBV7-3
CDR3aa: CASSLRPSGGFTDTQYF

abundance: .
d_gene: .
v_gene: TRBV4-2
CDR3aa: CASSQGGGLGEQFF

abundance: few
d_gene: .
v_gene: TRBV5-5
CDR3aa: CASSPGSGALNEKLFF

abundance: .
d_gene: .
v_gene: TRBV29-1
CDR3aa: CSVLDGGNEKLFF

abundance: .
d_gene: .
v_gene: TRBV18
CDR3aa: CASSPNLQETQYF

abundance: many
d_gene: .
v_gene: TRBV4-2
CDR3aa: CASSQDGVIGTDTQYF

abundance: .
d_gene: .
v_gene: TRBV20-1
CDR3aa: CSAPTGGLYEQYF

abundance: many
d_gene: TRBD1
v_gene: TRBV29-1
CDR3aa: CSVVSGGTGYNEQFF

abundance: many
d_gene: .
v_gene: TRBV20-1
CDR3aa: CSAAHPGYEQYF

abundance: .
d_gene: .
v_gene: TRBV7-9
CDR3aa: CASSLTTGAQYF

abundance: few
d_gene: .
v_gene: TRBV11-2
CDR3aa: CASSFRDSGNTIYF

abundance: many
d_gene: TRBD2
v_gene: TRBV12-3/TRBV12-4
CDR3aa: CASSLEAGGPRNEQFF

abundance: few
d_gene: .
v_gene: TRBV28
CDR3aa: CASRIGVSGNSPLHF

abundance: once
d_gene: .
v_gene: TRBV4-3
CDR3aa: CASSHDQGGSGANVLTF

abundance: many
d_gene: .
v_gene: TRBV28
CDR3aa: CASSWGRVEQYF

abundance: few
d_gene: TRBD1
v_gene: TRBV6-2/TRBV6-3
CDR3aa: CASSPIGGQMAYEQYF

abundance: .
d_gene: TRBD1
v_gene: TRBV5-5
CDR3aa: CAMSTGQVGETQYF

abundance: many
d_gene: .
v_gene: TRBV29-1
CDR3aa: CSVETGADTQYF

abundance: .
d_gene: .
v_gene: TRBV6-1
CDR3aa: CASTLDSPGTQYF

abundance: .
d_gene: .
v_gene: TRBV18
CDR3aa: CASSPGRVTDTQYF

abundance: many
d_gene: TRBD1
v_gene: TRBV6-1
CDR3aa: CASSHWNRDRSTDTQYF

abundance: few
d_gene: .
v_gene: TRBV11-2
CDR3aa: CASSLVGGDTTGANVLTF

abundance: many
d_gene: TRBD2
v_gene: TRBV7-9
CDR3aa: CASSHTSKAGGPYEQYF

abundance: .
d_gene: TRBD1
v_gene: TRBV7-2
CDR3aa: CASSLVGQSTYEQYF

abundance: many
d_gene: .
v_gene: TRBV18
CDR3aa: CASSPTGPYLGYGYTF

abundance: few
d_gene: TRBD1
v_gene: TRBV25-1
CDR3aa: CASSGGGQGALYEQYF

abundance: .
d_gene: .
v_gene: TRBV27
CDR3aa: CASSLMGSTDTQYF

abundance: many
d_gene: .
v_gene: TRBV12-3/TRBV12-4
CDR3aa: CASLPGPGELFF

abundance: few
d_gene: TRBD1
v_gene: TRBV2
CDR3aa: CASRQGGDTQYF

abundance: .
d_gene: .
v_gene: TRBV27
CDR3aa: CASSLVLGGYNEQFF

abundance: few
d_gene: .
v_gene: TRBV7-2
CDR3aa: CASSLEQRKEQFF

abundance: many
d_gene: .
v_gene: TRBV3-1
CDR3aa: CASSPTGTPYNEQFF

abundance: many
d_gene: TRBD2
v_gene: TRBV5-1
CDR3aa: CASSLGGSGRLGNEQFF

abundance: .
d_gene: .
v_gene: TRBV20-1
CDR3aa: CSASPRTEQFF

abundance: few
d_gene: .
v_gene: TRBV2
CDR3aa: CASKSSTDTQYF

abundance: many
d_gene: .
v_gene: TRBV15
CDR3aa: CATSRGLSGNEQFF

abundance: .
d_gene: .
v_gene: TRBV7-2
CDR3aa: CASSRGPIQETQYF

abundance: .
d_gene: TRBD1
v_gene: TRBV11-3
CDR3aa: CASSLGTGAQETQYF

abundance: .
d_gene: .
v_gene: TRBV28
CDR3aa: CASSGTRPQETQYF

abundance: once
d_gene: .
v_gene: TRBV7-2
CDR3aa: CASSSGSRAKNIQYF

abundance: few
d_gene: .
v_gene: TRBV12-3/TRBV12-4
CDR3aa: CASSLAGRMNTEAFF

abundance: many
d_gene: TRBD1
v_gene: TRBV9
CDR3aa: CASSAGTGLTGELFF

abundance: few
d_gene: .
v_gene: TRBV6-5
CDR3aa: CASSSVGNTIYF

abundance: few
d_gene: .
v_gene: TRBV27
CDR3aa: CASSQGFGEKLFF

abundance: many
d_gene: .
v_gene: TRBV29-1
CDR3aa: CSASQGAYEQYF

abundance: many
d_gene: .
v_gene: TRBV29-1
CDR3aa: CSVRTPLYNEQFF

abundance: .
d_gene: .
v_gene: TRBV4-1
CDR3aa: CASSQAPGGDFSYNEQFF

abundance: .
d_gene: .
v_gene: TRBV28
CDR3aa: CATKDGDQPQHF

abundance: few
d_gene: TRBD1
v_gene: TRBV2
CDR3aa: CASENGQGRRGYTF